The 26 T cell receptor beta chains below all came from one sample that was sequenced in a study of blood T cell repertoires in COVID-19. The protocol was immunoSEQ multiplex PCR, while the TCRdb copy is restricted to in-frame clones and leaves out a portion. This sample yields 70,000 to 95,000 clones, of which over 90% are seen a single time; approximately 4.3% belongs to the top ten. Source material: peripheral blood. These receptors came from a human donor with active COVID-19. The donor label of this sample is uncertain.

This chain connects TRBV28 to TRBJ2-1; maybe TRBD2 (5 bases). The V end lost 6 bases, the J end lost 12 bases, and 12 bases lay between the germline ends. Germline-derived CDR1 and CDR2 are MDHEN and SYDVKM. The CDR3 runs to 11 residues. CDR3 protein: CASSRGLGQFF. In DNA form, the CDR3 reads TGTGCCAGCAGCCGAGGACTGGGGCAGTTCTTC.

The chain carries TRBV14 and TRBJ2-1, with D possibly being TRBD2 (5 bases). The CDR3 extends over 12 amino acids. V was clipped by 5 bases and J by 7 bases, with 9 bases between them. Per the germline V gene, CDR1 is SGHDN and CDR2 is FVKESK. The CDR3 reads CASSSPGNEQFF. The CDR3 region has the DNA TGTGCCAGCAGCTCTCCGGGGAATGAGCAGTTCTTC.

The V and J genes are TRBV18 and TRBJ2-6, with 8 bases that match TRBD1. CDR3 length equals 20 residues. J gave up 0 bases and V 4 bases, and 14 bases lay outside the gene matches. Germline lookup yields CDR1 KGHSH and CDR2 LQKENI. The CDR3, as DNA: TGTGCCAGCTCACTTTTAGAACCGGGACAGGTGAACTCTGGGGCCAACGTCCTGACTTTC. This encodes CASSLLEPGQVNSGANVLTF.

The V call is TRBV19, the J call TRBJ2-1, with TRBD2 matching 9 bases. The V gene's germline CDR1 is LNHDA and CDR2 SQIVND (reference sequence). The CDR3 extends over 13 amino acids. V lost 7 bases, J lost 6 bases, and 4 bases stayed unmatched. The CDR3 is CASNAGGSNEQFF. The CDR3 DNA follows: TGTGCCAGTAATGCGGGGGGGAGCAATGAGCAGTTCTTC.

The chain uses TRBV28 and TRBJ1-4, with D unclear. The CDR3 is made up of 12 amino acids. With 10 bases removed from V and 4 bases from J, the gap between germline ends came to 10 bases. Germline V gene sequence: CDR1 MDHEN, CDR2 SYDVKM. The CDR3, as DNA: TGTGCCATAGAGGACTTTAATGAAAAACTGTTTTTT. This translates into CAIEDFNEKLFF.

The chain is built from TRBV28 and TRBJ1-2, with 8 bases identical to TRBD1. This CDR3 is built from 15 residues. Germline-derived CDR1 and CDR2 are MDHEN and SYDVKM. V dropped 10 bases and J dropped 2; count of bases not matched to a gene: 12. The CDR3 DNA reads TGTGCCAACTTCGGACAGGGAGGGACAAACTATGGCTACACCTTC. Translation: CANFGQGGTNYGYTF.

The chain has TRBV7-2 and TRBJ2-7, with D maybe TRBD1 (5 bases). V was pared by 1 base and J by 4 bases, with 11 bases between. Looked up from germline, CDR1 is SGHTA and CDR2 is FQGNSA. The CDR3 is 14 amino acids. The CDR3 region is CASSLGQGDYEQYF. The CDR3 DNA reads as TGTGCCAGCAGCTTAGGCCAGGGTGATTACGAGCAGTACTTC. Looking up the rest from reference TRBV7-2 and TRBJ2-7 gives the full variable domain: GAGVSQSPSNKVTEKGKDVELRCDPISGHTALYWYRQSLGQGLEFLIYFQGNSAPDKSGLPSDRFSAERTGGSVSTLTIQRTQQEDSAVYLCASSLGQGDYEQYFGPGTRLTVT.

The chain has TRBV6-6 and TRBJ1-5; possibly TRBD1 for D (6 bases). V dropped 6 bases and J dropped 7 bases, with 19 bases sitting between them. CDR3 length equals 15 residues. CDR1 and CDR2 (germline): MNHNY, SVGAGI (reference sequence). CDR3 protein: CASSYPGGVNQPQHF. Here the CDR3 DNA reads TGTGCCAGCAGCTACCCGGGGGGCGTCAACCAGCCCCAGCATTTT.

This sequence joins TRBV6-5 and TRBJ2-7, with 10 bases fitting TRBD1. The V gene end was trimmed by 0 bases and the J gene end by 2 bases; junction bases not matched to a gene: 4. Germline values: CDR1 MNHEY, CDR2 SVGAGI. The CDR3 totals 16 residues. The CDR3 sequence is CASSYSDRGFTYEQYF. Written as DNA, the CDR3 is TGTGCCAGCAGTTACTCGGACAGGGGGTTCACCTACGAGCAGTACTTC.

The chain employs TRBV7-9 and TRBJ2-5; 11 positions agree with TRBD2. CDR3 size: 18 residues. The J segment lost 5 bases and the V segment lost 0 bases, leaving 11 bases of the junction unmatched. Germline V CDR1 and CDR2: SEHNR, FQNEAQ (reference sequence). CDR3 DNA sequence: TGTGCCAGCAGCTTAGCGGTAGCGGGGGGGAGTGTCTTGGAGACCCAGTACTTC. Translated: CASSLAVAGGSVLETQYF. Based on the CDR3 plus reference TRBV7-9 and TRBJ2-5, the full variable domain is DTGVSQNPRHKITKRGQNVTFRCDPISEHNRLYWYRQTLGQGPEFLTYFQNEAQLEKSRLLSDRFSAERPKGSFSTLEIQRTEQGDSAMYLCASSLAVAGGSVLETQYFGPGTRLLVL.

The V gene is TRBV6-5, the J gene TRBJ1-5; 9 bases align to TRBD1. This CDR3 has 15 amino acids. Germline V gives CDR1 MNHEY, CDR2 SVGAGI. J was trimmed by 2 bases and V by 2 bases; bases with no gene match: 1. The CDR3 loop is CASSYRTGGNQPQHF. The CDR3 DNA sequence: TGTGCCAGCAGTTACAGGACAGGGGGCAATCAGCCCCAGCATTTT.

This clone is a singleton in its sample. The chain has TRBV9 and TRBJ1-1, with 8 bases matching TRBD1. V was clipped by 4 bases and J by 5 bases; unmatched bases: 13. CDR1 is SGDLS and CDR2 is YYNGEE in the germline V gene. CDR3 length: 16 residues. CDR3 bases: TGTGCCAGCAGCCCCACGACCGGACAGGGAGGGACTGAAGCTTTCTTT. This gives the protein CASSPTTGQGGTEAFF.

The chain carries TRBV27 and TRBJ1-2, with D unresolved. V lost 4 bases and J 0 bases, leaving 6 bases between the germline ends. There are 13 residues in the CDR3. Germline values: CDR1 MNHEY, CDR2 SMNVEV (reference sequence). CDR3 DNA: TGTGCCAGCAGTTCGGAGGCTAACTATGGCTACACCTTC. As protein: CASSSEANYGYTF.

This clone is a singleton in its sample. The chain joins TRBV19 to TRBJ1-5, with D maybe TRBD1 (5 bases). Germline CDR1 and CDR2: LNHDA and SQIVND (reference sequence). The CDR3 has 15 amino acids. The V end was cut by 1 base, the J end by 4 bases, with 11 bases between. The CDR3 sequence: CASSIGGESNQPQHF. The DNA of the CDR3 is TGTGCCAGTAGTATAGGGGGGGAGTCTAATCAGCCCCAGCATTTT.

The chain has TRBV3-1 (or the pseudogene TRBV3-2) and TRBJ2-7; 9 positions match TRBD2. The V gene's germline CDR1 is LGHDT and CDR2 YNNKEL (reference sequence). V dropped 3 bases and J dropped 5; count of bases not matched to a gene: 8. The CDR3 spans 15 residues. CDR3 amino acids: CASSHWERGVNEQYF. The CDR3 DNA reads as TGTGCCAGCAGCCACTGGGAGCGGGGGGTCAACGAGCAGTACTTC.

This chain connects TRBV9 to TRBJ2-7; 8 positions agree with TRBD1. The CDR3 consists of 14 residues. Per germline, CDR1 SGDLS and CDR2 YYNGEE. Trimming removed 4 bases from V and 2 bases from J; junction bases left unmatched: 5. CDR3 sequence reads: CASSLGQGTYEQYF. The DNA of the CDR3 is TGTGCCAGCAGCTTAGGACAGGGAACCTACGAGCAGTACTTC.

The rearrangement joins TRBV9 to TRBJ1-4; D gene unclear. The V and J ends lost 0 bases and 4 bases respectively, with 4 bases between them. The germline V gene has CDR1 SGDLS and CDR2 YYNGEE. The CDR3 runs 13 residues. CDR3 in DNA: TGTGCCAGCAGCGTAGACGGTAATGAAAAACTGTTTTTT. Protein sequence: CASSVDGNEKLFF.

The table lists this clone with a count of one. CDR3 nucleotide sequence: TGTGCCAGCTCACCACCCATGGACAGGGGGGACGAGCAGTACTTC. Amino acid sequence: CASSPPMDRGDEQYF. The chain links TRBV18 to TRBJ2-7, with TRBD1 matching over 10 bases. The CDR3 spans 15 residues. The germline gives CDR1 KGHSH, CDR2 LQKENI. The V and J ends lost 0 bases and 5 bases, in that order; junction bases with no gene match: 4.

The chain couples TRBV24-1 to TRBJ2-3; TRBD1 aligns across 9 bases. Germline values: CDR1 KGHDR, CDR2 SFDVKD. This CDR3 is 16 amino acids long. J lost 6 bases, V lost 4 bases, and 10 bases had no gene match. The CDR3, as DNA: TGTGCCACCAGTGACGCCTCCGGGACAGGGTGGGATACGCAGTATTTT. This codes for CATSDASGTGWDTQYF.

The chain uses TRBV5-1 and TRBJ1-1; 8 bases map to TRBD1. The CDR3 has 14 amino acids. Germline CDR1 reads SGHRS; CDR2 reads YFSETQ. V dropped 4 bases and J dropped 7; count of bases not matched to a gene: 9. The CDR3 DNA follows: TGCGCCAGCAGCATGGGGACAGGCGGAATTGAAGCTTTCTTT. The encoded protein is CASSMGTGGIEAFF.

The chain links TRBV5-4 to TRBJ2-1, with 9 bases that match TRBD1. V was clipped by 0 bases and J by 5 bases; unmatched bases: 9. CDR3 length equals 17 residues. Germline V gene lookup returns CDR1 SGHNT and CDR2 YYREEE (reference sequence). CDR3 region: CASSLAGTGFSHNEQFF. The CDR3 DNA reads TGTGCCAGCAGCTTGGCAGGGACAGGGTTTTCCCACAATGAGCAGTTCTTC.

This sequence joins TRBV12-3 or TRBV12-4 and TRBJ2-7, with TRBD2 as a possible D gene (6 bases). The V and J ends lost 6 bases and 3 bases respectively, with 12 bases between them. CDR3 length equals 13 residues. CDR3 in amino acids: CASRDGTFYEQYF. CDR3 sequence (DNA): TGTGCCAGCAGGGATGGGACTTTCTACGAGCAGTACTTC.

The chain uses TRBV7-8 and TRBJ1-5; D gene ambiguous. The CDR3 spans 14 residues. Per germline, CDR1 SGHVS and CDR2 FQNEAQ. Trimming removed 2 bases at V and 3 bases at J, with 8 bases between. The CDR3 loop is CASSLKTDNQPQHF. CDR3 coding DNA: TGTGCCAGCAGCTTAAAAACAGACAATCAGCCCCAGCATTTT. Drawing the rest from reference TRBV7-8 and TRBJ1-5, the complete variable domain is GAGVSQSPRYKVAKRGQDVALRCDPISGHVSLFWYQQALGQGPEFLTYFQNEAQLDKSGLPSDRFFAERPEGSVSTLKIQRTQQEDSAVYLCASSLKTDNQPQHFGDGTRLSIL.

The sample holds one count of this clone. V and J are TRBV14 and TRBJ1-6, with TRBD1 matching over 7 bases. Germline CDR1 reads SGHDN; CDR2 reads FVKESK. With V trimmed by 4 bases and J by 4 bases, 7 bases remained unmatched. The CDR3 loop spans 16 amino acids. CDR3 sequence: CASSLPGTAYNSPLHF. CDR3 nucleotide sequence: TGTGCCAGCAGCCTTCCCGGGACAGCTTATAATTCACCCCTCCACTTT.

V usage is TRBV5-1 and J usage is TRBJ1-1; no clear D. Germline V gives CDR1 SGHRS, CDR2 YFSETQ. The ends were cut back, 4 bases at V and 1 base at J, with 26 bases in the middle. The CDR3 consists of 19 residues. The CDR3 DNA sequence: TGCGCCAGCAGCCCCGAGACTCCCGCTGGTTGGTTTTGGAACACTGAAGCTTTCTTT. Translation gives CASSPETPAGWFWNTEAFF. The full variable domain, completed using reference TRBV5-1 and TRBJ1-1, is KAGVTQTPRYLIKTRGQQVTLSCSPISGHRSVSWYQQTPGQGLQFLFEYFSETQRNKGNFPGRFSGRQFSNSRSEMNVSTLELGDSALYLCASSPETPAGWFWNTEAFFGQGTRLTVV.

J is TRBJ2-2 and V is TRBV6-5; 9 bases line up with TRBD1. V shed 2 bases and J 5 bases; nucleotides not matched to a gene: 0. Germline CDR1 MNHEY, CDR2 SVGAGI. CDR3 length: 14 residues. CDR3 loop: CASSYGTGTGELFF. CDR3 DNA sequence: TGTGCCAGCAGTTACGGGACAGGGACCGGGGAGCTGTTTTTT.